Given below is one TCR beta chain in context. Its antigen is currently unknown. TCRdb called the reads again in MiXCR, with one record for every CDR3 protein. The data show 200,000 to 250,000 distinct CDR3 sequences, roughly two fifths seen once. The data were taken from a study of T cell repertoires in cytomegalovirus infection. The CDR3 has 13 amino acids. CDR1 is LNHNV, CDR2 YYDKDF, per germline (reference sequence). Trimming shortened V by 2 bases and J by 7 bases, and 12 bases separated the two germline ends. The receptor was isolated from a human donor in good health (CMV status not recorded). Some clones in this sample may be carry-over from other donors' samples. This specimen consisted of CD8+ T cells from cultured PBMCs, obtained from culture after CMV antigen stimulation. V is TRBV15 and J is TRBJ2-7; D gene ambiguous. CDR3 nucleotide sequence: TGTGCCACCAGCAGATCCGGCGGAAGAGAGCAGTACTTC. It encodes CATSRSGGREQYF.